This T cell receptor (beta chain) came from a study of Ad26.COV2.S vaccination and SARS-CoV-2 variants. V was cut by 5 bases and J by 2 bases, with 12 bases left in between. Per the germline V gene, CDR1 is SGHTA and CDR2 is FQGNSA. The CDR3 extends over 14 amino acids. Libraries were prepared by immunoSEQ multiplex PCR; TCRdb keeps only in-frame clonotypes and omits some of them. The sample shows approximately 410,000 clones, 92% of them seen only once. Treatment noted: 15 to 20 received Ad26.COV2.S at low or high dose, single or two shots; several received placebo; per-sample allocation not given. Samples were taken on day 63 after the first vaccine or placebo injection.

Sequencing was performed on peripheral blood, taken in a trial of Ad26.COV2.S vaccine versus placebo. This chain uses TRBV7-2 with TRBJ2-5; D may be TRBD2 (5 bases). The receptor comes from a person aged 18 to 65 who received the Ad26.COV2.S COVID-19 vaccine or a placebo. The CDR3 DNA reads TGTGCCAGCAGCAAGCGGTCTAATCAAGAGACCCAGTACTTC. It codes for CASSKRSNQETQYF.